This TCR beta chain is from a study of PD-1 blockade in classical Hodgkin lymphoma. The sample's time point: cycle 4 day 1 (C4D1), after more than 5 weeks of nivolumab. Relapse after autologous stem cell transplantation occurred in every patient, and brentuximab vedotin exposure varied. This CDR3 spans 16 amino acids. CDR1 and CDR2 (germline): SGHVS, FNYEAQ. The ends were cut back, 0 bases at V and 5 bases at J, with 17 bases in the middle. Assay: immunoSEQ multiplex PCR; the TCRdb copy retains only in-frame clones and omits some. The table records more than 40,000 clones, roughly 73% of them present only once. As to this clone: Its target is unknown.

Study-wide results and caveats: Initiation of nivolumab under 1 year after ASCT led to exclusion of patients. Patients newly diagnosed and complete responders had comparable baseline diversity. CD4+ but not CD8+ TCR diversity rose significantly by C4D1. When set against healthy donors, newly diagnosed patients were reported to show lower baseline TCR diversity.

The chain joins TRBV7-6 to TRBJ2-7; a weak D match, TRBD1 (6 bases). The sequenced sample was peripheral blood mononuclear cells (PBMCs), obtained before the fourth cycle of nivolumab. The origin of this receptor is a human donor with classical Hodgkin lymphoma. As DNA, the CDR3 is TGTGCCAGCAGCTTAGCGTCTGGGACAACAATCAACGAGCAGTACTTC. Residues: CASSLASGTTINEQYF.